Shown below are 21 T cell receptor beta chains from a single sample sequenced in a study of T-cell memory formation after mild COVID-19. TCRdb processed the 5' RACE reads anew with MiXCR; each CDR3 protein has one entry. The table lists some 490,000 distinct CDR3 sequences, 15% to 20% of them singletons. Source material: PBMCs or a T cell subset sorted from them (not recorded which). The receptors derive from an adult woman who had mild COVID-19 (a few samples of this study predate the infection). Cell type and time point are not known.

The sample holds a few counts of this clonotype. The chain joins TRBV5-1 to TRBJ2-2; D possibly corresponds to TRBD2 (5 bases). Germline values: CDR1 SGHRS, CDR2 YFSETQ. Trimming shortened V by 7 bases and J by 6 bases, and 16 bases separated the two germline ends. The CDR3 is 14 residues long. The CDR3 region is CASRTSVDSGELFF. The CDR3 DNA is TGCGCCAGCCGTACATCAGTGGACTCCGGGGAGCTGTTTTTT.

This clonotype has more than one count but fewer than ten. This rearrangement joins TRBV5-6 to TRBJ2-1; D may be TRBD2 (6 bases). The CDR3 has 14 residues. Trimming shortened V by 4 bases and J by 13 bases, and 21 bases separated the two germline ends. Germline values: CDR1 SGHDT, CDR2 YYEEEE. The CDR3 DNA reads as TGTGCCAGCAGCCCTAACCCCGTACTAGCCACCCAGTTCTTC. Translating gives CASSPNPVLATQFF.

The CDR3 is CASSQELGGGDTEAFF. As DNA, the CDR3 is TGTGCCAGCAGCCAAGAATTGGGAGGAGGGGACACTGAAGCTTTCTTT. The J gene is TRBJ1-1, the V gene TRBV3-1; a possible D gene is TRBD1 (5 bases). Germline V lookup: CDR1 LGHDT, CDR2 YNNKEL (reference sequence). Trimming removed 0 bases at V and 3 bases at J, with 14 bases between. The CDR3 length is 16 residues.

The genes are TRBV27 and TRBJ2-7, with D maybe TRBD2 (5 bases). Trimming pared 2 bases from V and 2 bases from J, leaving 13 bases between. The CDR3 is 15 residues long. Germline assignment: CDR1 MNHEY and CDR2 SMNVEV (reference sequence). For the CDR3, the DNA is TGTGCCAGCAGTTTAGACATCGGACTCCCCTACGAGCAGTACTTC. This sequence encodes CASSLDIGLPYEQYF.

The CDR3 loop is CAPPRETEAFF. The CDR3 DNA reads TGTGCCCCACCGAGGGAGACTGAAGCTTTCTTT. The chain couples TRBV6-6 to TRBJ1-1, with D unclear. Germline V gene sequence: CDR1 MNHNY, CDR2 SVGAGI (reference sequence). The CDR3 loop spans 11 amino acids. The V end lost 11 bases, the J end lost 5 bases, and 12 bases lay between the germline ends.

This clonotype was seen a few times. This sequence joins TRBV16 and TRBJ2-1; 9 nucleotides agree with TRBD1. The CDR3 sequence is 16 residues long. Losses at the gene ends were 0 bases for V and 4 bases for J; bases not matched to a gene: 4. Germline V gene lookup returns CDR1 KGHSY and CDR2 FQNENV. DNA for the CDR3: TGTGCCAGCAGCCAATCCGGACAGGGGAAATACAATGAGCAGTTCTTC. It is translated as CASSQSGQGKYNEQFF.

This clonotype was detected many times. This chain joins TRBV5-1 and TRBJ2-7; possible D gene TRBD2, 6 bases. Germline CDR1 is SGHRS and CDR2 is YFSETQ. The germline V and J ends were trimmed by 0 bases and 0 bases, with 13 bases remaining between them. CDR3 size: 16 residues. The CDR3 loop reads CASSLATSRSSYEQYF. The CDR3 region has the DNA TGCGCCAGCAGCTTGGCTACTAGCAGGAGCTCCTACGAGCAGTACTTC. Supplemented by reference TRBV5-1 and TRBJ2-7, the full variable domain reads KAGVTQTPRYLIKTRGQQVTLSCSPISGHRSVSWYQQTPGQGLQFLFEYFSETQRNKGNFPGRFSGRQFSNSRSEMNVSTLELGDSALYLCASSLATSRSSYEQYFGPGTRLTVT.

The chain combines TRBV5-1 with TRBJ2-1; D ambiguous. Germline loops: CDR1 SGHRS, CDR2 YFSETQ. CDR3 length equals 12 residues. Deletions cut 0 bases from V and 8 bases from J, with 6 bases between. CDR3 amino acids: CASSLVPDEQFF. DNA for the CDR3: TGCGCCAGCAGCTTGGTTCCGGATGAGCAGTTCTTC.

The table lists this clonotype with a few counts. The chain has TRBV4-3 and TRBJ2-1; D call uncertain. This CDR3 contains 14 residues. The germline gives CDR1 LGHNA, CDR2 YSLEER. V shed 0 bases and J shed 6 bases, with 9 bases lying between them. The CDR3 sequence: CASSQEWGSNEQFF. CDR3 nucleotide sequence: TGCGCCAGCAGCCAAGAATGGGGTTCCAATGAGCAGTTCTTC.

V gene TRBV29-1 combines with J gene TRBJ2-7; D might be TRBD2 (7 bases). Germline values: CDR1 SQVTM, CDR2 ANQGSEA. The CDR3 is 12 amino acids. V shed 5 bases and J shed 7 bases, with 15 bases lying between them. CDR3 in DNA: TGCAGCGTTTCCGACAGGCGGGGGGAGCAGTACTTC. It translates to CSVSDRRGEQYF.

This clonotype showed up just a few times. The chain is built from TRBV5-1 and TRBJ1-2; maybe TRBD1 (5 bases). CDR1 is SGHRS and CDR2 is YFSETQ in the germline V gene. The CDR3 is made up of 15 amino acids. V was shortened by 6 bases and J by 4 bases, with 19 bases between the two germline ends. The CDR3 region is CASTPSGGKGYGYTF. For the CDR3, the DNA is TGCGCCAGCACCCCGTCCGGGGGGAAGGGCTATGGCTACACCTTC.

The gene calls are TRBV11-1 and TRBJ2-2; TRBD2 might be the D (5 bases). Per the germline V gene, CDR1 is SGHAT and CDR2 is FQDESV (reference sequence). The CDR3 sequence is 16 residues long. V lost 1 base, J lost 7 bases, and 16 bases lay in between. The CDR3 coding sequence is TGTGCCAGCAGCTTAGTACTACAAGGGAGTTTCGGGGAGCTGTTTTTT. It yields the protein CASSLVLQGSFGELFF.

The J gene is TRBJ1-1, the V gene TRBV6-5; a weak D match, TRBD1 (5 bases). The length of the CDR3 is 11 residues. V lost 2 bases, J lost 10 bases, and 8 bases lay in between. Germline loops: CDR1 MNHEY, CDR2 SVGAGI. CDR3 nucleotides: TGTGCCAGCAGTTACCGCGGGGGAGCTTTCTTT. Residues: CASSYRGGAFF.

This clonotype was detected only a few times. J is TRBJ1-2 and V is TRBV24-1, with unresolved D. This CDR3 has 12 amino acids. Germline V gene sequence: CDR1 KGHDR, CDR2 SFDVKD. The V and J ends lost 7 bases and 1 base respectively, with 6 bases between them. CDR3 DNA sequence: TGTGCCACCAGCGTATTTAACTATGGCTACACCTTC. This codes for CATSVFNYGYTF.

The chain has TRBV15 and TRBJ2-7, with 8 positions matching TRBD1. This CDR3 is 14 amino acids long. The V and J ends lost 0 bases and 6 bases, in that order; junction bases with no gene match: 4. Germline values: CDR1 LNHNV, CDR2 YYDKDF (reference sequence). Here the CDR3 reads CATSRDTTGAEQYF. In nucleotides, the CDR3 is TGTGCCACCAGCAGAGATACGACAGGGGCCGAGCAGTACTTC.

In its sample, this clonotype was seen a few times. The chain carries TRBV11-2 and TRBJ2-1; D might be TRBD1 (6 bases). V gave up 3 bases and J gave up 14 bases, with 17 bases separating them. Germline V CDR1 and CDR2: SGHAT, FQNNGV. The CDR3 extends over 13 amino acids. CDR3 sequence: CASSFTSQGSKFF. DNA for the CDR3: TGTGCCAGCAGCTTCACGAGTCAGGGGAGCAAGTTCTTC.

The V and J genes are TRBV18 and TRBJ2-5; D is unresolved. V dropped 5 bases and J dropped 1 base, with 8 bases sitting between them. This CDR3 spans 13 amino acids. Per the germline V gene, CDR1 is KGHSH and CDR2 is LQKENI. CDR3 protein: CASSDQLQETQYF. The CDR3 DNA is TGTGCCAGCTCAGACCAGCTCCAAGAGACCCAGTACTTC.

This clonotype was counted between two and nine times. The rearrangement uses TRBV30 and TRBJ1-1; D gene ambiguous. The V and J ends lost 3 bases and 6 bases respectively, with 14 bases between them. The CDR3 runs to 13 residues. Germline CDR1 and CDR2: GTSNPN and SVGIG (reference sequence). In DNA form, the CDR3 reads TGTGCCTGGAGCGACACAGCGTTCTCTGAAGCTTTCTTT. As protein: CAWSDTAFSEAFF.

This chain uses TRBV12-3 or TRBV12-4 with TRBJ2-6; D uncertain. The CDR3 sequence is 15 residues long. Trimming took off 1 base at V and 5 bases at J, with 9 bases between the two ends. The CDR3 loop reads CASSLEGFRANVLTF. The CDR3 DNA reads TGTGCCAGCAGTTTAGAAGGGTTCAGGGCCAACGTCCTGACTTTC.

The chain combines TRBV6-5 with TRBJ2-7, with TRBD1 identical over 7 bases. Trimming at V came to 7 bases and at J to 3 bases, leaving 21 bases not matched to a gene. Germline V gene lookup returns CDR1 MNHEY and CDR2 SVGAGI. This CDR3 is built from 18 residues. The CDR3 region is CASKNRPYPGQRDYEQYF. CDR3 coding DNA: TGTGCCAGCAAGAACCGACCATATCCGGGACAGAGAGACTACGAGCAGTACTTC.

The rearrangement joins TRBV11-1 to TRBJ2-7, with D perhaps TRBD1 (5 bases). The CDR3 is made up of 13 amino acids. Looked up from germline, CDR1 is SGHAT and CDR2 is FQDESV (reference sequence). Trimming took off 8 bases at V and 2 bases at J, with 13 bases between the two ends. CDR3 protein: CASGAATTYEQYF. The CDR3 DNA is TGTGCCAGCGGGGCCGCAACGACCTACGAGCAGTACTTC.